The sample holds a few counts of the clone carrying this T cell receptor (beta chain). What it recognizes is unknown. This blood was taken when hyperthyroidism was first diagnosed, before any ophthalmopathy symptoms existed. Isolation of PBMCs was performed on 8.5 to 10 ml fresh peripheral blood. This specimen comes from a study of T cells in Graves' hyperthyroidism and ophthalmopathy. General study points: Blood shared most expanded thyroid clonotypes above 0.001.

It was RNA transcripts that yielded the amplified TCR beta CDR3 regions. A first-round RT-PCR of the TCR CDR3 used the HTBI primer set. A single record per CDR3 protein comes from TCRdb applying MiXCR to the multiplex PCR reads. The data contain almost 600,000 distinct CDR3 sequences, over 11% of them singletons. V shed 2 bases, J shed 3 bases, and the junction held 14 bases outside the gene matches. Germline CDR1 MNHEY, CDR2 SVGEGT. There are 19 residues in the CDR3. V gene TRBV6-2 or TRBV6-3 combines with J gene TRBJ1-5; TRBD1 aligns across 9 bases. The TCR originated in a woman in her 30s with Graves' hyperthyroidism that later progressed to Graves' ophthalmopathy. The specimen sequenced was blood. CDR3 in amino acids: CASSYDFRTGDIANQPQHF. In nucleotides, the CDR3 is TGTGCCAGCAGTTACGACTTCCGGACAGGGGATATCGCCAATCAGCCCCAGCATTTT.